This TCR beta chain was captured in a study of HIV-infected patients and healthy controls. This clonotype was seen ten or more times. Its cognate antigen is unknown. There are 15 residues in the CDR3. V was shortened by 3 bases and J by 5 bases, with 19 bases between the two germline ends. CDR1 is DFQATT and CDR2 is SNEGSKA in the germline V gene (reference sequence). Broader study findings: HIV+ repertoires were severely depleted of MAIT alpha-chain CDR3s, unlike healthy controls.

cDNA was made from around 0.45 ug RNA using alpha and beta constant primers. Each of the alpha and beta chains got its own library through chain-specific third strand synthesis with indices. TCRdb analysed the 5' RACE reads with MiXCR anew, one entry per CDR3 protein. Of under 25,000 distinct CDR3 sequences listed, about 8.9% were seen once; the top ten hold about 2.6%. Whole blood was used without fractionation, so all unsorted peripheral T cells were included. The chain is built from TRBV20-1 and TRBJ2-5, with D possibly matching TRBD1 (6 bases). The sequence was obtained from an adult in good health. Sequencing input: blood. CDR3 coding DNA: TGCAGTGCTAGGTCCTCCACAGGGACCTTGGAGACCCAGTACTTC. It yields the protein CSARSSTGTLETQYF.